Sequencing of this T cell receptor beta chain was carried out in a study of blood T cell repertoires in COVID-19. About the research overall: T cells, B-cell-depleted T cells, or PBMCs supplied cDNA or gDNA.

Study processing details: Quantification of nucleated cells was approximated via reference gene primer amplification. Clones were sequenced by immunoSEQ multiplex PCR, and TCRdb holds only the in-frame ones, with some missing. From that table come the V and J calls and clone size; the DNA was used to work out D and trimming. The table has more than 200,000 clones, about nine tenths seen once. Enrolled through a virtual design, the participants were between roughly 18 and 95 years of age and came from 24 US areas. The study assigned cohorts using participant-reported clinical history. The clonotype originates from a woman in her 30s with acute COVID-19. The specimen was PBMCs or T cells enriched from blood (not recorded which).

The CDR3 here is CASSSPTGERGTIYF. In nucleotides, the CDR3 is TGTGCCAGCAGCTCTCCGACAGGGGAGCGTGGCACCATATATTTT. The genes are TRBV7-9 and TRBJ1-3; 8 bases align to TRBD1. From germline, CDR1 is SEHNR and CDR2 FQNEAQ (reference sequence). V was clipped by 4 bases and J by 9 bases; unmatched bases: 11. There are 15 residues in the CDR3.